This TCR beta chain came from a study of Ad26.COV2.S vaccination and SARS-CoV-2 variants. The sample holds a few counts of this clone. Treatment described: 19 received Ad26.COV2.S at low or high dose, single or two shots; 5 received placebo; per-sample allocation not given. Sampling occurred on day 63 after the first vaccine or placebo injection. Within Boston, the person who donated was an adult of 18-55 years. Data came from immunoSEQ multiplex PCR; TCRdb stores just in-frame clones and leaves some out. This sample has 300,000 to 350,000 clones; about nine tenths occur once, and the top ten carry around 6.6%. The TCR originated in a person between 18 and 65 years old who received the Ad26.COV2.S COVID-19 vaccine or a placebo. This specimen was peripheral blood, taken in a trial of Ad26.COV2.S vaccine versus placebo.

CDR3 residues: CASSFQETQYF. For the CDR3, the DNA is TGTGCCAGCAGCTTCCAAGAGACCCAGTACTTC. The V and J genes are TRBV5-6 and TRBJ2-5; D ambiguous. V was shortened by 2 bases and J by 1 base, with 0 bases between the two germline ends. The CDR3 loop spans 11 amino acids. Germline CDR1 SGHDT, CDR2 YYEEEE.